A single sample is the source of the 23 T cell receptor beta chains below, sequenced in a study of T cells after yellow fever vaccination. TCRdb fed the 5' RACE reads into MiXCR, producing one record per CDR3 protein. The top ten clones hold 16% of a sample with more than 75,000 distinct CDR3 sequences, more than 7.5% of them seen once. This material consisted of CD8+ T cells not binding an NS4B(214-222) dextramer, sorted from PBMCs, taken more than 13 days after the first yellow fever vaccination. These receptor sequences come from a man younger than 35 who received the YFV17D yellow fever vaccine.

This clonotype was detected only a few times. The chain links TRBV12-3 or TRBV12-4 to TRBJ2-7, with D possibly being TRBD1 (5 bases). V was pared by 4 bases and J by 3 bases, with 10 bases between. This CDR3 region has 13 residues. In DNA form, the CDR3 reads TGTGCCAGCAGTTATGGACATTACTACGAGCAGTACTTC. This encodes CASSYGHYYEQYF.

This clonotype was observed a few times. V usage is TRBV27 and J usage is TRBJ1-1; possible D gene TRBD1, 6 bases. Trimming removed 3 bases from V and 2 bases from J, with 13 bases in between. This CDR3 contains 15 residues. Per the germline V gene, CDR1 is MNHEY and CDR2 is SMNVEV (reference sequence). The CDR3, as DNA: TGTGCCAGCAGTTTTTTTGGGGGCCCTAACACTGAAGCTTTCTTT. Protein: CASSFFGGPNTEAFF.

This clonotype was seen more than once but under ten times. J is TRBJ2-3 and V is TRBV4-1, with D possibly matching TRBD1 (6 bases). The CDR3 has 17 residues. V was cut by 0 bases and J by 3 bases, with 16 bases left in between. CDR1 and CDR2 from the germline V gene are MGHRA and YSYEKL. The chain's CDR3 is CASSQDPGYQGTDTQYF. The CDR3 bases are TGCGCCAGCAGCCAAGATCCAGGTTACCAGGGGACAGATACGCAGTATTTT.

The CDR3 region has the DNA TGTGCCAGCAGCTACCTTTTTAGTAAAGGGACGGGTCGGGAATATGGCTACACCTTC. Translating gives CASSYLFSKGTGREYGYTF. The chain combines TRBV11-2 with TRBJ1-2; D might be TRBD1 (5 bases). Between the trimmed V and J ends, which lost 4 bases and 5 bases, there was a span of 29 bases. Germline-derived CDR1 and CDR2 are SGHAT and FQNNGV. The CDR3 spans 19 residues.

This clonotype was seen more than once but under ten times. The J gene is TRBJ2-5, the V gene TRBV9; TRBD1 might be the D (7 bases). Germline assignment: CDR1 SGDLS and CDR2 YYNGEE. V gave up 2 bases and J gave up 5 bases, with 13 bases separating them. The CDR3 consists of 14 residues. The CDR3 loop reads CASSVDRAGETQYF. In nucleotides, the CDR3 is TGTGCCAGCAGCGTCGACAGGGCGGGGGAGACCCAGTACTTC.

The J gene is TRBJ2-5, the V gene TRBV12-3 or TRBV12-4; D may be TRBD1 (7 bases). V was pared by 4 bases and J by 5 bases, with 20 bases between. The CDR3 extends over 16 amino acids. Written as DNA, the CDR3 is TGTGCCAGCAGTTCTGGGGGTGGCGGGACAGTCGAGACCCAGTACTTC. Translation gives CASSSGGGGTVETQYF.

This clonotype was found a few times. V is TRBV11-3 and J is TRBJ2-1; maybe TRBD2 (5 bases). The CDR3 extends over 16 amino acids. CDR1 and CDR2 (germline): SGHNT, YENEEA. The germline V and J ends were trimmed by 1 base and 1 base, with 11 bases remaining between them. The CDR3 protein is CASSLGTDESYNEQFF. In nucleotides, the CDR3 is TGTGCCAGCAGCTTAGGGACTGACGAGTCCTACAATGAGCAGTTCTTC.

A word on this clonotype: An end of the junction does not agree with germline; a read error may underlie this. The chain employs TRBV29-1 and TRBJ2-1; maybe TRBD2 (6 bases). There are 15 residues in the CDR3. From germline, CDR1 is SQVTM and CDR2 ANQGSEA. CDR3 region: CSVELEASERNAQFF. CDR3 nucleotides: TGCAGCGTTGAGTTAGAGGCTAGCGAAAGGAATGCGCAGTTCTTC.

In its sample, this clonotype was seen a few times. This chain links TRBV13 with TRBJ2-7; 7 nucleotides align to TRBD1. CDR1 and CDR2 (germline): PRHDT, FYEKMQ (reference sequence). V was pared by 4 bases and J by 3 bases, with 6 bases of the junction left unmatched. The CDR3 totals 14 residues. CDR3 DNA sequence: TGTGCCAGCAGCTCGGGACAGAACTACTACGAGCAGTACTTC. Its protein is CASSSGQNYYEQYF.

In this sample, this clonotype turned up a few times. The chain joins TRBV5-4 to TRBJ2-7; 9 nucleotides agree with TRBD1. The V gene's germline CDR1 is SGHNT and CDR2 YYREEE (reference sequence). The CDR3 is 14 residues long. Germline trimming cut 5 bases from V and 7 bases from J; bases unmatched to any gene: 10. CDR3 DNA sequence: TGTGCCAGCAGTACGGACAGGGGATTACGAGAGCAGTACGTC. Its protein is CASSTDRGLREQYV.

This clonotype has just a few counts. V and J are TRBV7-9 and TRBJ1-2; D remains ambiguous. From germline, CDR1 is SEHNR and CDR2 FQNEAQ (reference sequence). CDR3 length: 16 amino acids. Trimming took 4 bases from V and 2 from J, leaving 17 bases between them. CDR3 nucleotide sequence: TGTGCCAGCAGCTCCGGTACCTCGGCCCTAAACTATGGCTACACCTTC. Amino acids: CASSSGTSALNYGYTF.

A few counts support this clonotype. V gene TRBV6-5 combines with J gene TRBJ2-3; D is perhaps TRBD2 (5 bases). Per germline, CDR1 MNHEY and CDR2 SVGAGI. The V end lost 1 base, the J end lost 3 bases, and 8 bases lay between the germline ends. CDR3 length: 14 residues. CDR3 in amino acids: CASSYYSATDTQYF. CDR3 DNA: TGTGCCAGCAGTTACTATAGCGCAACAGATACGCAGTATTTT.

This clonotype was counted between two and nine times. This chain links TRBV6-1 with TRBJ2-5; 8 nucleotides align to TRBD2. Losses at the gene ends were 10 bases for V and 0 bases for J; bases not matched to a gene: 4. Germline lookup yields CDR1 MNHNS and CDR2 SASEGT. This CDR3 region has 13 residues. In nucleotides, the CDR3 is TGTGCCACCTTTAGCGGGAACCAAGAGACCCAGTACTTC. Encoded protein: CATFSGNQETQYF.

This chain links TRBV4-3 with TRBJ2-2, with a weak D call TRBD1 (6 bases). V was trimmed by 2 bases and J by 2 bases, leaving 15 bases between them. CDR3 length: 17 amino acids. Germline V CDR1 and CDR2: LGHNA, YSLEER. The CDR3 loop reads CASSQLDRLINTGELFF. The DNA for the CDR3 is TGCGCCAGCAGCCAATTGGACAGACTTATCAACACCGGGGAGCTGTTTTTT.

This chain uses TRBV4-1 with TRBJ2-3; TRBD1 matches at 8 bases. The CDR3 sequence is 16 residues long. Germline CDR1 is MGHRA and CDR2 is YSYEKL. V lost 2 bases to trimming and J lost 6 bases; unmatched junction nucleotides: 10. CDR3 nucleotide sequence: TGCGCCAGCAGCCAAACCCTCAGGGGGCGCTTCGATACGCAGTATTTT. Protein sequence: CASSQTLRGRFDTQYF.

This clonotype occurred a few times. J is TRBJ1-6 and V is TRBV2; D not certain. This CDR3 has 12 amino acids. The V end was cut by 8 bases, the J end by 7 bases, with 9 bases between. Germline CDR1 and CDR2: SNHLY and FYNNEI. CDR3 sequence (DNA): TGTGCCAGCCACCAACGAAATTCACCCCTCCACTTT. This codes for CASHQRNSPLHF.

The V gene is TRBV7-2, the J gene TRBJ1-2, with a weak D call TRBD1 (5 bases). The V and J ends lost 5 bases and 3 bases respectively, with 10 bases between them. The length of the CDR3 is 13 residues. Germline CDR1 SGHTA, CDR2 FQGNSA. The CDR3 here is CASSQDTYYGYTF. DNA of the CDR3: TGTGCCAGCAGCCAGGACACGTACTATGGCTACACCTTC.

This clonotype was observed a handful of times. The gene calls are TRBV4-1 and TRBJ1-1; the D is unclear. CDR3 length: 16 amino acids. The V and J ends lost 0 bases and 1 base respectively, with 12 bases between them. The germline V gene encodes CDR1 MGHRA and CDR2 YSYEKL. CDR3 in DNA: TGCGCCAGCAGCCAAGATGATTTCAGGACGAACACTGAAGCTTTCTTT. This translates into CASSQDDFRTNTEAFF.

V is TRBV15 and J is TRBJ2-3, with D perhaps matching TRBD1 or TRBD2 (5 bases each). The germline V and J ends were trimmed by 9 bases and 2 bases, with 12 bases remaining between them. The CDR3 extends over 13 amino acids. Looked up from germline, CDR1 is LNHNV and CDR2 is YYDKDF (reference sequence). Here the CDR3 reads CATNQGDTDTQYF. The CDR3 DNA reads TGTGCCACAAACCAGGGAGACACAGATACGCAGTATTTT.

This clonotype showed up many times. The chain is built from TRBV10-3 and TRBJ2-3, with D possibly TRBD1 on 6 matching bases. In germline, CDR1 is ENHRY, CDR2 SYGVKD. V was trimmed by 9 bases and J by 5 bases, leaving 12 bases between them. The CDR3 spans 12 residues. CDR3 coding DNA: TGTGCCATTCTTAGAGGGGGAGATACGCAGTATTTT. Protein product: CAILRGGDTQYF.

This clonotype was found a few times. The gene calls are TRBV27 and TRBJ2-7, with unresolved D. With 5 bases removed from V and 0 bases from J, the gap between germline ends came to 11 bases. Germline V gene data show CDR1 as MNHEY and CDR2 as SMNVEV (reference sequence). This CDR3 contains 14 residues. CDR3 sequence reads: CASSERASSYEQYV. DNA for the CDR3: TGTGCCAGCAGTGAGCGTGCTAGCTCCTACGAGCAGTACGTC.

This chain connects TRBV29-1 to TRBJ2-5, with D possibly being TRBD1 (6 bases). The germline V and J ends were trimmed by 0 bases and 5 bases, with 13 bases remaining between them. The CDR3 is 14 residues long. Germline V gives CDR1 SQVTM, CDR2 ANQGSEA. The CDR3 DNA follows: TGCAGCGTTGAAGAGGGGGCAGCTGTGGAGACCCAGTACTTC. As protein: CSVEEGAAVETQYF.

The table lists this clonotype with a few counts. The V gene is TRBV10-2, the J gene TRBJ2-1, with D maybe TRBD2 (7 bases). The CDR3 covers 17 residues. Germline-derived CDR1 and CDR2 are WSHSY and SAAADI. V dropped 0 bases and J dropped 4 bases, with 16 bases sitting between them. CDR3 sequence reads: CASSESVGGAGYNEQFF. As DNA, the CDR3 is TGCGCCAGCAGTGAGTCGGTTGGGGGGGCGGGATACAATGAGCAGTTCTTC.